The 23 T cell receptor beta chains in this list originate from one sample, sequenced in a study of neurological immune-mediated disorders. TCRdb redid the calling of the 5' RACE reads with MiXCR, one entry per CDR3 protein. This table holds 50,000 or so distinct CDR3 sequences, more than 20% found once. Material for sequencing was PBMCs. These receptors all come from a woman between 65 and 79 years old in good health.

This clonotype was detected ten times or more. CDR3 in amino acids: CATSAPWTYNEQFF. The CDR3 DNA sequence: TGTGCCACCAGTGCCCCCTGGACATACAATGAGCAGTTCTTC. The chain couples TRBV24-1 to TRBJ2-1; D is perhaps TRBD1 (5 bases). There are 14 residues in the CDR3. Germline values: CDR1 KGHDR, CDR2 SFDVKD. V was cut by 5 bases and J by 4 bases, with 11 bases left in between.

This clonotype has at least ten counts. CDR3 sequence reads: CASTGDFRNTIYF. In nucleotides, the CDR3 is TGTGCCAGCACCGGGGACTTTAGAAACACCATATATTTT. The gene calls are TRBV12-3 or TRBV12-4 and TRBJ1-3; D is perhaps TRBD1 (5 bases). The CDR3 covers 13 residues. V lost 7 bases, J lost 5 bases, and 12 bases lay in between.

This clonotype was found many times. The genes are TRBV3-1 and TRBJ2-5; possibly TRBD2 for D (5 bases). Trimming took 2 bases from V and 2 from J, leaving 9 bases between them. CDR3 length: 14 residues. Per germline, CDR1 LGHDT and CDR2 YNNKEL (reference sequence). CDR3 sequence: CASSQRELQETQYF. The CDR3 region has the DNA TGTGCCAGCAGCCAAAGGGAGCTGCAAGAGACCCAGTACTTC.

The table lists this clonotype with many counts. This rearrangement joins TRBV7-9 to TRBJ2-3; TRBD2 aligns across 7 bases. This CDR3 has 15 residues. V was clipped by 1 base and J by 8 bases; unmatched bases: 9. CDR1 is SEHNR, CDR2 FQNEAQ, per germline (reference sequence). This CDR3 is CASSLEAGELGTQYF. DNA for the CDR3: TGTGCCAGCAGCTTAGAGGCGGGAGAGTTAGGTACGCAGTATTTT.

This clonotype came up many times. This chain joins TRBV4-1 and TRBJ2-7, with 7 bases matching TRBD2. The CDR3 has 17 residues. Germline V gene lookup returns CDR1 MGHRA and CDR2 YSYEKL. Unmatched junction bases numbered 11, after V lost 0 bases and J lost 3 bases. The CDR3 DNA follows: TGCGCCAGCAGCCAAGAATCCCCATCGGCGGGAGTCTACGAGCAGTACTTC. This translates into CASSQESPSAGVYEQYF.

This chain links TRBV7-2 with TRBJ2-1; 12 bases map to TRBD2. The junction had 13 bases not matched to a gene; V was cut back by 3 bases and J by 13 bases. CDR3 length: 16 amino acids. Germline CDR1 SGHTA, CDR2 FQGNSA. In DNA form, the CDR3 reads TGTGCCAGCAGCTTTCAAGGACTAGCGGGGCCGCGGGAACAGTTCTTC. It translates to CASSFQGLAGPREQFF.

At least ten counts were recorded for this clonotype. The chain links TRBV7-2 to TRBJ2-3; tentatively, D is TRBD2 (6 bases). Germline CDR1 is SGHTA and CDR2 is FQGNSA. V was trimmed by 3 bases and J by 3 bases, leaving 13 bases between them. The CDR3 length is 15 residues. The CDR3 protein is CASSFGGIGTDTQYF. As DNA, the CDR3 is TGTGCCAGCAGCTTTGGGGGGATTGGGACAGATACGCAGTATTTT.

This clonotype has at least ten counts. The chain uses TRBV11-2 and TRBJ2-1, with 9 bases that match TRBD2. The length of the CDR3 is 14 residues. Germline V gene data show CDR1 as SGHAT and CDR2 as FQNNGV. V was pared by 1 base and J by 7 bases, with 2 bases of the junction left unmatched. The CDR3 nucleotides are TGTGCCAGCAGCTTAGGCCTAGCGGGGAATGAGCAGTTCTTC. Amino acid sequence: CASSLGLAGNEQFF.

This clonotype has ten or more counts. The chain has TRBV5-1 and TRBJ2-7; 7 bases map to TRBD2. The germline V gene encodes CDR1 SGHRS and CDR2 YFSETQ. CDR3 length: 13 amino acids. V was clipped by 2 bases and J by 3 bases; unmatched bases: 2. The CDR3 spells CASSFASGYEQYF. The CDR3 DNA is TGCGCCAGCAGCTTTGCTAGCGGCTACGAGCAGTACTTC.

This clonotype came up a few times. The gene calls are TRBV11-2 and TRBJ2-5; D call uncertain. The germline V and J ends were trimmed by 8 bases and 2 bases, with 12 bases remaining between them. This CDR3 is 13 amino acids long. From germline, CDR1 is SGHAT and CDR2 FQNNGV. This CDR3 reads CASRDSRQETQYF. As DNA, the CDR3 is TGTGCCAGCCGCGACTCGAGACAAGAGACCCAGTACTTC.

This clonotype has ten or more counts. The rearrangement joins TRBV20-1 to TRBJ2-1; TRBD1 matches at 9 bases. This CDR3 comprises 12 residues. The germline V gene has CDR1 DFQATT and CDR2 SNEGSKA (reference sequence). The CDR3 region has the DNA TGCGGGACACAGGGGGCGGGGGATGAGCAGTTCTTC. This sequence encodes CGTQGAGDEQFF.

This clonotype has only a few counts. The rearrangement joins TRBV7-2 to TRBJ2-3; TRBD2 aligns across 13 bases. After removal of 5 bases from V and 4 bases from J, the junction contained 3 bases not matched to a gene. Looked up from germline, CDR1 is SGHTA and CDR2 is FQGNSA. There are 15 residues in the CDR3. CDR3 protein: CASSTGLAGADTQYF. In DNA form, the CDR3 reads TGTGCCAGCAGCACAGGACTAGCGGGAGCAGATACGCAGTATTTT.

This clonotype has a count of ten or more. This chain links TRBV4-3 with TRBJ2-1; 8 nucleotides align to TRBD2. Germline-derived CDR1 and CDR2 are LGHNA and YSLEER. J lost 0 bases, V lost 0 bases, and 7 bases had no gene match. This CDR3 is built from 18 residues. CDR3 in amino acids: CASSQDWGSGSSYNEQFF. The CDR3 DNA sequence: TGCGCCAGCAGCCAAGATTGGGGCAGCGGGAGCTCCTACAATGAGCAGTTCTTC.

Turning to this clonotype: The junction differs from germline at one of its ends, possibly a read error. This chain joins TRBV7-2 and TRBJ2-3, with D hard to call. CDR1 SGHTA and CDR2 FQGNSA come from the germline V gene. The CDR3 has 16 amino acids. The CDR3 sequence is CPSSFMAVRTGDTQYF. The CDR3 nucleotides are TGTCCCAGCAGCTTTATGGCGGTCAGAACCGGGGATACGCAGTATTTT.

Comments on this clonotype: A much more abundant neighbour one base away suggests this may be a read error. The chain employs TRBV20-1 and TRBJ2-3; TRBD1 is a possible D gene (5 bases). The ends were cut back, 6 bases at V and 8 bases at J, with 12 bases in the middle. Germline assignment: CDR1 DFQATT and CDR2 SNEGSKA (reference sequence). The CDR3 loop spans 11 amino acids. The CDR3 protein is CSAMDTGTQYF. The CDR3 coding sequence is TGCAGTGCCATGGACACGGGTACGCAGTATTTT.

The chain has TRBV20-1 and TRBJ1-2; 7 bases match TRBD1. Germline loops: CDR1 DFQATT, CDR2 SNEGSKA (reference sequence). The CDR3 length is 16 residues. The V segment lost 5 bases and the J segment 1 base; nucleotides outside the gene matches: 13. CDR3 sequence: CSARPTGRGFNYGYTF. In DNA form, the CDR3 reads TGCAGTGCTCGTCCTACTGGCAGGGGGTTTAACTATGGCTACACCTTC.

This sequence joins TRBV20-1 and TRBJ1-6; 7 nucleotides match TRBD1. The trim removed 6 bases at V and 4 bases at J, leaving 6 bases unmatched. CDR1 is DFQATT, CDR2 SNEGSKA, per germline (reference sequence). The CDR3 is 14 amino acids. CDR3 DNA: TGCAGTGCCGTGGGACAGTCGTATAATTCACCCCTCCACTTT. Its translation: CSAVGQSYNSPLHF.

The genes are TRBV5-1 and TRBJ1-6; 9 bases map to TRBD1. With 5 bases clipped from V and 7 bases from J, the junction kept 4 bases outside the gene matches. The CDR3 sequence is 14 residues long. Germline V lookup: CDR1 SGHRS, CDR2 YFSETQ. Here the CDR3 reads CASSRTGENSPLHF. CDR3 coding DNA: TGCGCCAGCAGTCGGACAGGGGAGAATTCACCCCTCCACTTT.

This clonotype was seen repeatedly, ten times or more. The rearrangement uses TRBV5-1 and TRBJ2-5; D assignment may be TRBD1 or TRBD2 (5 bases each). Germline V gene data show CDR1 as SGHRS and CDR2 as YFSETQ. CDR3 length equals 16 residues. Deletions cut 3 bases from V and 5 bases from J, with 20 bases between. The CDR3 here is CASSSNLQASGETQYF. In DNA, the CDR3 is TGCGCCAGCAGCTCTAACCTACAGGCCTCGGGGGAGACCCAGTACTTC.

The gene calls are TRBV20-1 and TRBJ1-3, with 7 bases lining up with TRBD1. V shed 2 bases and J 2 bases; nucleotides not matched to a gene: 3. This CDR3 contains 14 residues. Germline V gene sequence: CDR1 DFQATT, CDR2 SNEGSKA (reference sequence). The CDR3 sequence: CSARLQGAGNTIYF. The CDR3 bases are TGCAGTGCTAGACTTCAGGGGGCTGGAAACACCATATATTTT.

This clonotype was counted many times. The rearrangement joins TRBV9 to TRBJ2-2; unclear D gene. The CDR3 has 13 residues. Trimming cost V 2 bases and J 7 bases, with 9 bases left between them. CDR1 and CDR2 (germline): SGDLS, YYNGEE. CDR3: CASSVHWGGELFF. The CDR3 DNA is TGTGCCAGCAGCGTCCACTGGGGCGGGGAGCTGTTTTTT.

Notes on this clonotype: The junction shows a germline mismatch at one end, possibly a read error. This chain joins TRBV18 and TRBJ2-2; D perhaps matches TRBD1 (5 bases). The CDR3 runs 17 residues. Germline values: CDR1 KGHSH, CDR2 LQKENI. The CDR3 nucleotides read TGTGCCAGCTCACCACGATTGGAGACAGCTTACACCGGTGAGCTGTTTTTT. Amino acids: CASSPRLETAYTGELFF.

This clonotype was detected many times. The rearrangement links TRBV5-1 to TRBJ2-5; 7 bases are a match to TRBD1. The CDR3 is 13 residues long. Germline CDR1 reads SGHRS; CDR2 reads YFSETQ. V gave up 1 base and J gave up 5 bases; unmatched junction bases: 2. The CDR3 is CASSLTGEETQYF. In nucleotides, the CDR3 is TGCGCCAGCAGCTTGACAGGGGAGGAGACCCAGTACTTC. Using reference TRBV5-1 and TRBJ2-5 for the parts outside the CDR3, the full variable domain is KAGVTQTPRYLIKTRGQQVTLSCSPISGHRSVSWYQQTPGQGLQFLFEYFSETQRNKGNFPGRFSGRQFSNSRSEMNVSTLELGDSALYLCASSLTGEETQYFGPGTRLLVL.